The entry below gives a single T cell receptor (beta chain) sequence along with its context. These data come from a study of T cells in Graves' hyperthyroidism and ophthalmopathy. The V end lost 1 base, the J end lost 11 bases, and 17 bases lay between the germline ends. CDR1 is SGHVS and CDR2 is FQNEAQ in the germline V gene. The CDR3 is made up of 14 amino acids. Patients showing uncontrolled infection, other autoimmune disease, pregnancy or lactation were ineligible. Fresh peripheral blood, roughly 10 ml, was the source of the PBMCs. Amplification yielded TCR beta CDR3 regions, with RNA transcripts as the source. Using the HTBI primer set, a first-round RT-PCR was run on the TCR CDR3. TCRdb called the multiplex PCR reads again in MiXCR, with one record for every CDR3 protein. The sample comprises about 520,000 distinct CDR3 sequences, 20% of which are singletons, and more than 25% rests with the top ten.

The chain links TRBV7-8 to TRBJ1-1; D remains ambiguous. The source of this sequence is a young man with Graves' hyperthyroidism. Sequencing was done on a sample of blood. CDR3 in DNA: TGTGCCAGCAGCTTAGAGGGTGCGTACCCCTCGGCTTTCTTT. Its protein is CASSLEGAYPSAFF.